The rows below give T cell receptor beta chains drawn from one sample of a study of blood T cell repertoires in COVID-19. The repertoire was sequenced with immunoSEQ multiplex PCR; TCRdb's copy has only in-frame clones and lacks some. The sample lists 150,000 to 200,000 clones; around four fifths were seen once. Sequencing was done on a sample of PBMCs or T cells enriched from blood (not recorded which). These receptors were obtained from a man aged 70-80 years who had been exposed to COVID-19. The CDR3 runs from the conserved cysteine through the conserved F or W.

V gene	J gene	CDR3 protein
TRBV27	TRBJ2-7	CASSSPGWAYEQYF
TRBV29-1	TRBJ2-7	CSVEWRQEQYF
TRBV6-6	TRBJ1-4	CASSPPAGANEKLFF
TRBV6-2/TRBV6-3	TRBJ2-7	CASSSHRGGYEQYF
TRBV2	TRBJ1-3	CASRLQGISGNTIYF
TRBV11-2	TRBJ2-7	CASKDSGPYEQYF
TRBV6-5	TRBJ1-1	CASLTMGGMNTEAFF
TRBV20-1	TRBJ1-2	CSGGGPNGYTF
TRBV5-6	TRBJ2-1	CASSTRVNEQFF
TRBV3-1/TRBV3-2	TRBJ2-3	CASSQPLTSGRADTQYF
TRBV5-8	TRBJ2-1	CASSWAGTSSSYNEQFF
TRBV7-2	TRBJ1-1	CASKKGDTEAFF
TRBV10-2	TRBJ2-1	CASSDQGAFYNEQFF
TRBV18	TRBJ1-4	CASSPRTGEGEKLFF
TRBV12-3/TRBV12-4	TRBJ1-2	CASSPIAGGYTF
TRBV18	TRBJ1-1	CASSPGRANTEAFF
TRBV6-2/TRBV6-3	TRBJ2-7	CASSYMVGVSSQGEQYF
TRBV19	TRBJ2-5	CASSIRSGVGETQYF
TRBV29-1	TRBJ1-2	CSVDPQTNYGYTF
TRBV5-1	TRBJ1-6	CASSPLGQGAGSPLHF
TRBV29-1	TRBJ1-2	CSVEHGTEDGYTF
TRBV27	TRBJ1-2	CASKAGNYGYTF
TRBV7-2	TRBJ1-1	CASSFGANTEAFF
TRBV25-1	TRBJ1-2	CASSERYRDGYTF
TRBV5-8	TRBJ2-3	CASSVGLSGRALITDTQYF
TRBV6-2/TRBV6-3	TRBJ2-4	CASSYSQRGSPENIQYF
TRBV5-1	TRBJ2-2	CASSLATMNTGELFF
TRBV29-1	TRBJ1-1	CSVHRGNTEAFF
TRBV30	TRBJ2-3	CAWSVPGSRADTQYF
TRBV4-3	TRBJ2-7	CASSPSLGLAGGGYEQYF
TRBV5-6	TRBJ2-1	CASSLTGTPRVNEQFF
TRBV12-5	TRBJ1-6	CASGLDPRVGSPLHF
TRBV12-5	TRBJ1-5	CASGPNTGDQPQHF
TRBV5-4	TRBJ2-2	CASSLDRGPTGELFF
TRBV4-3	TRBJ1-5	CASSPGISNQPQHF
TRBV10-1	TRBJ1-4	CASSAGVREKLFF
TRBV15	TRBJ2-7	CATSSDRGISYEQYF
TRBV18	TRBJ2-7	CASSRDISYEQYF
TRBV19	TRBJ2-7	CASRLAGGPGEQYF
TRBV28	TRBJ2-5	CASKTGLQETQYF
TRBV7-7	TRBJ2-1	CASSLGAGGSVEQFF
TRBV11-2	TRBJ1-6	CASSSWTGKNSPLHF
TRBV25-1	TRBJ1-6	CASSEDRAYNSPLHF
TRBV7-2	TRBJ2-3	CASSLPSGSTDTQYF
TRBV3-1/TRBV3-2	TRBJ2-7	CASSPSGGAYEQYF
TRBV6-2/TRBV6-3	TRBJ2-7	CASSRPGLAVYEQYF
TRBV7-2	TRBJ2-3	CASSLTRSDTQYF
TRBV15	TRBJ2-7	CATSRGRPTYEQYF
TRBV7-9	TRBJ2-5	CASSSGWETQYF
TRBV28	TRBJ1-3	CASTSIGEPGNTIYF
TRBV30	TRBJ2-7	CAWSPKVGTLYEQYF
TRBV3-1/TRBV3-2	TRBJ2-2	CASSRWTENTGELFF
TRBV27	TRBJ2-7	CASSLSALLDRGVSYEQYF
TRBV24-1	TRBJ2-1	CATSDPGLAGGYEQFF